This passage covers 3 T cell receptor beta chains from one sample sequenced in a study of identical twins. TCRdb recomputed calls from the 5' RACE reads with MiXCR, one row per CDR3 protein. The profile shows 1.5 million to 2 million distinct CDR3 sequences, 25% to 35% of them singletons. Sequenced input: cord blood. These receptors all come from a newborn girl in good health.

This clonotype appeared a few times. The chain carries TRBV15 and TRBJ2-1; 12 positions match TRBD2. CDR3 size: 16 residues. With 1 base clipped from V and 7 bases from J, the junction kept 5 bases outside the gene matches. The germline V gene has CDR1 LNHNV and CDR2 YYDKDF (reference sequence). The CDR3 DNA sequence: TGTGCCACCAGCAGAGCCCTAGCGGGGGGGCTGAATGAGCAGTTCTTC. It encodes CATSRALAGGLNEQFF.

The chain employs TRBV11-2 and TRBJ1-6, with D hard to call. The CDR3 has 14 amino acids. Between the trimmed V and J ends, which lost 4 bases and 7 bases, there was a span of 11 bases. Germline CDR1 and CDR2: SGHAT and FQNNGV. CDR3 sequence (DNA): TGTGCCAGCAGCTCACCAAGTACGAATTCACCCCTCCACTTT. This encodes CASSSPSTNSPLHF.

This clonotype was observed a few times. The chain employs TRBV2 and TRBJ2-1, with 12 nucleotides matching TRBD2. The V gene's germline CDR1 is SNHLY and CDR2 FYNNEI. Losses at the gene ends were 8 bases for V and 7 bases for J; bases not matched to a gene: 15. The CDR3 loop spans 17 amino acids. The CDR3: CASVYRLAGGPRNEQFF. As DNA, the CDR3 is TGTGCCAGCGTCTATCGCCTAGCGGGGGGGCCTCGGAATGAGCAGTTCTTC.